The source of this TCR beta chain is a study of shared clonotypes between healthy human individuals. The study, taken as a whole, reports: Genetic and exposure-history diversity was limited by the small donor number. Shared clonotypes: about 5.3% naive CD4, about 3.5% naive CD8, less than 2.5% memory CD4, over 0.3% memory CD8.

In germline, CDR1 is MDHEN, CDR2 SYDVKM. This CDR3 spans 16 amino acids. Trimming pared 2 bases from V and 0 bases from J, leaving 11 bases between. This clone was seen just once. Its antigen is unknown. Replicate sorted-subset PCRs were loaded with around 220 ng DNA, about 30,000 T cell genomes. The repertoire was sequenced with immunoSEQ multiplex PCR; TCRdb's copy has only in-frame clones and lacks some. The sample shows some 2,500,000 clones, 85% to 95% of them seen only once. The chain is built from TRBV28 and TRBJ1-3, with unresolved D. Sequenced: naive CD4+ T cells from PBMCs. Subset reported: CD45RA+ positively selected. The source is a man aged 18 to 29 in good health. Some clones in this sample may be carry-over from other donors' samples. The CDR3 loop is CASSLIEGHSGNTIYF. CDR3 nucleotides: TGTGCCAGCAGTTTAATAGAGGGCCACTCTGGAAACACCATATATTTT.